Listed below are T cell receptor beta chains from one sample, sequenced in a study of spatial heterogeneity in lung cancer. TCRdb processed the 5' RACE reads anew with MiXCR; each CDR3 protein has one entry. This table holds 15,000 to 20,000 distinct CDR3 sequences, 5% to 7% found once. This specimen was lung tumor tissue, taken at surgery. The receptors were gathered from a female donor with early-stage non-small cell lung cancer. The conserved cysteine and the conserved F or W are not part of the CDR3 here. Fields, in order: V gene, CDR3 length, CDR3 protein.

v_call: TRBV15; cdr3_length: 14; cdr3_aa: ATSRDLGAGANVLT
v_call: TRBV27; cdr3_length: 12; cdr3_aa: ASSRAAAYNEQF
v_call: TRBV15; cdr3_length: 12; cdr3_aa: ATGLAGAYNEQF
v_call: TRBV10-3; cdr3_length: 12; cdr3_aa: ATVGLAGTDTQY
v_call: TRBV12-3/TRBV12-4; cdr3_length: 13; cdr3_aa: ASRFGQGSNQPQH
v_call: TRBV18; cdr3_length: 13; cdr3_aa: ASSSSGTGDRAQY
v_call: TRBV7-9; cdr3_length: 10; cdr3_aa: ASSLVGYEQY
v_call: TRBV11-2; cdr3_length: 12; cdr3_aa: ASSSRTGGTEAF
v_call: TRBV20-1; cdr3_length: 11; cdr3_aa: SARRPGAETQY
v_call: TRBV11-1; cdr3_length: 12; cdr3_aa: ASSVAGGAYEQY
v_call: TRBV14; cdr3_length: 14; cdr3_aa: ASSPLPGQGADEQY
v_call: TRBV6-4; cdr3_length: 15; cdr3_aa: ASPLPGTTEAKNIQY
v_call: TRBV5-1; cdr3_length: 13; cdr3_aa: ASSFGTGGTDTQY
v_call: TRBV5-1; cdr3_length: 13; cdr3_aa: ASSLELAGQNEQF
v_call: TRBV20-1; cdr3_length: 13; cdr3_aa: SARDPGLSTDTQY
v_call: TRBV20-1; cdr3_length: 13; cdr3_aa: SAYRRGSYPNEQF
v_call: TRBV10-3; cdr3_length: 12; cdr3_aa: AISTGTGMNEQY
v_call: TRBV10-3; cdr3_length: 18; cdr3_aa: AISAGTGRPGGSYNSPLH
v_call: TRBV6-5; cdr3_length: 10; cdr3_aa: ASTENTGELF
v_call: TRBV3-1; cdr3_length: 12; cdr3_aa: ASSQGTSLYEQY
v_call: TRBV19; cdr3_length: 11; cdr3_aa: ASGVASTDTQY
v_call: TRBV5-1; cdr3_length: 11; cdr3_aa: ASSTGLNNEQF
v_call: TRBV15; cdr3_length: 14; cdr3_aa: ATSSGTGGIGEKLF